This TCR beta chain was recovered during a study of shared clonotypes between healthy human individuals. The CDR3 length is 14 residues. Losses at the gene ends were 0 bases for V and 3 bases for J; bases not matched to a gene: 0. Germline V lookup: CDR1 KGHSH, CDR2 LQKENI. Libraries were prepared by immunoSEQ multiplex PCR; TCRdb keeps only in-frame clonotypes and omits some of them. The top ten clones hold 0.5% to 0.6% of a sample with over a million clones, more than 75% of them seen once. This sequence was found in a man younger than 35 in good health. Some clones in this sample may be carry-over from other donors' samples. The sample taken for sequencing was memory CD4+ T cells from PBMCs. As to subset: CD45RA-negative fraction. This rearrangement joins TRBV18 to TRBJ1-2, with TRBD1 matching over 8 bases. In nucleotides, the CDR3 is TGTGCCAGCTCACCACCGACAGGGGACTATGGCTACACCTTC. Translating it yields CASSPPTGDYGYTF. Full variable domain (remainder filled in from reference TRBV18 and TRBJ1-2): NAGVMQNPRHLVRRRGQEARLRCSPMKGHSHVYWYRQLPEEGLKFMVYLQKENIIDESGMPKERFSAEFPKEGPSILRIQQVVRGDSAAYFCASSPPTGDYGYTFGSGTRLTVV.